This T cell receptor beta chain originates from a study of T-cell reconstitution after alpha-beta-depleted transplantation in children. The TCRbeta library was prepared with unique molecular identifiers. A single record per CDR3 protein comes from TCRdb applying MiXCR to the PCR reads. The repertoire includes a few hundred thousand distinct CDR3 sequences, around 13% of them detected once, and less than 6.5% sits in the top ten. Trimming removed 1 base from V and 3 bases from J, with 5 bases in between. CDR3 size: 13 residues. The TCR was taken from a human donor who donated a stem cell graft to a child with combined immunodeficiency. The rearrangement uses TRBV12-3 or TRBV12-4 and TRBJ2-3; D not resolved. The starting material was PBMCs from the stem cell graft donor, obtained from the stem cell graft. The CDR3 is CASSLVHTDTQYF. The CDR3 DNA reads TGTGCCAGCAGTTTAGTCCATACAGATACGCAGTATTTT.